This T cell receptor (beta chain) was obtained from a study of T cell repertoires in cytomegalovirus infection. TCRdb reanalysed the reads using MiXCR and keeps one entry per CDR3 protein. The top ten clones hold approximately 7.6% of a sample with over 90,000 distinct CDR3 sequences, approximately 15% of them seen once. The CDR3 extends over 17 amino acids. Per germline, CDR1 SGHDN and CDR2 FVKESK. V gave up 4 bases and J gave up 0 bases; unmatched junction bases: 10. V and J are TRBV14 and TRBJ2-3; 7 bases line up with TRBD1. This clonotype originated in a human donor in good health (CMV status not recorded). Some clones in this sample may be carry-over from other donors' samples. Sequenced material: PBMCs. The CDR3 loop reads CASSPRTGLESTDTQYF. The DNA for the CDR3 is TGTGCCAGCAGCCCCAGGACAGGTTTGGAGAGCACAGATACGCAGTATTTT.